Below, 9 T cell receptor beta chains from the same sample are listed, as sequenced in a study of tumor and adjacent non-tumor tissue in lung cancer. No cell sorting was done before RNA was extracted from the tissue. Distant lung tissue was collected more than 3 cm away from the tumor edge. Three rounds of nested PCR, following a modified ARM-PCR protocol, produced the TCRbeta library. TCRdb re-called the multiplex PCR reads with MiXCR, one entry per CDR3 protein. The sample carries about 90,000 distinct CDR3 sequences, around 76% recorded once. The sequenced sample was distant non-tumor lung tissue. The receptors here all came from a woman aged 45 to 65 with non-small cell lung cancer.

Points on this clonotype: With a much larger clone just one base away, this may be a read error. The gene calls are TRBV30 and TRBJ2-2, with TRBD2 matching 8 bases. The CDR3 is made up of 15 amino acids. The V gene end was trimmed by 0 bases and the J gene end by 6 bases; junction bases not matched to a gene: 6. Germline V gene lookup returns CDR1 GTSNPN and CDR2 SVGIG (reference sequence). CDR3 nucleotides: TGTGCCTGGAGTGTACTAACGGGAGGGCCCGGGGAGCTGTTTTTT. Translated: CAWSVLTGGPGELFF.

This clonotype was seen a single time. A read error may produce the germline difference seen at one junction end. V gene TRBV5-4 combines with J gene TRBJ2-7, with 7 bases lining up with TRBD2. The CDR3 covers 15 residues. Germline V gene data show CDR1 as SGHNT and CDR2 as YYREEE (reference sequence). CDR3 coding DNA: TGCGCCAGCAGCTTGGGGCGGGAGAGCTCCTACGAGCAGTATTTC. Protein sequence: CASSLGRESSYEQYF.

For this clonotype: The junction shows a germline mismatch at one end, possibly a read error. The rearrangement uses TRBV6-5 and TRBJ1-4; TRBD1 matches at 8 bases. The germline gives CDR1 MNHEY, CDR2 SVGAGI. The CDR3 totals 17 residues. CDR3 nucleotides: TGTGCCAGCCGCCATCTTAATCCAGGGGGCCCTAATGAAATACTGTTTTTT. Its protein product is CASRHLNPGGPNEILFF.

On this clonotype: At one boundary the junction diverges from the germline segment, which might be a read error. J is TRBJ1-2 and V is TRBV29-1; TRBD1 is a possible D gene (5 bases). There are 14 residues in the CDR3. Germline-derived CDR1 and CDR2 are SQVTM and ANQGSEA. CDR3 coding DNA: TGCAGCGTTGAACGCAGGGCCCCTAACTATGGCTGCACCTTC. This encodes CSVERRAPNYGCTF.

The chain recombines TRBV11-2 with TRBJ2-7; possible D gene TRBD1, 6 bases. Trimming shortened V by 11 bases and J by 2 bases, and 31 bases separated the two germline ends. This CDR3 comprises 18 residues. The germline V gene encodes CDR1 SGHAT and CDR2 FQNNGV. CDR3 residues: CAGCLDRDKRIPPYEQYF. CDR3 in DNA: TGTGCCGGCTGCTTAGATCGGGACAAGCGGATCCCCCCCTACGAGCAGTACTTC.

This clonotype came up once. One junction end does not reproduce the germline sequence, and a read error may be involved. The rearrangement uses TRBV4-2 and TRBJ2-7; no firm D call. The CDR3 loop spans 16 amino acids. CDR1 and CDR2 from the germline V gene are LGHNA and YNFKEQ. The CDR3 loop reads CPSSRAVEAVPYVQHF. Here the CDR3 DNA reads TGTCCCAGCAGCCGTGCAGTAGAGGCGGTCCCCTACGTGCAGCACTTC.

Points on this clonotype: An end of the junction does not agree with germline; a read error may underlie this. The chain is built from TRBV5-1 and TRBJ2-5; the D gene is possibly TRBD1 (6 bases). Per germline, CDR1 SGHRS and CDR2 YFSETQ. The CDR3 has 17 amino acids. CDR3 sequence: CASSPRGHQGPQETQYF. The CDR3 coding sequence is TGTGCCAGCAGCCCCAGGGGTCACCAGGGGCCTCAAGAGACCCAGTACTTC.

The chain is built from TRBV12-3 or TRBV12-4 and TRBJ1-5; D perhaps matches TRBD1 (5 bases). With 9 bases removed from V and 7 bases from J, the gap between germline ends came to 19 bases. The CDR3 totals 14 residues. CDR3 amino acids: CARSLGIGVQPQHF. Here the CDR3 DNA reads TGTGCCAGGAGCCTCGGGATAGGGGTCCAGCCCCAGCATTTT.

A word on this clonotype: A read error may account for a junction end that differs from germline. This chain connects TRBV6-1 to TRBJ2-1; 9 bases are shared with TRBD2. The CDR3 has 15 amino acids. From germline, CDR1 is MNHNS and CDR2 SASEGT. CDR3 sequence reads: CATLAGLCSYNEQFF. The CDR3 DNA is TGTGCCACTCTAGCGGGGTTGTGCTCATACAATGAACAGTTCTTC.